The clone carrying this T cell receptor (gamma chain) was counted a few times. Its cognate antigen is unknown. Each case's genomic DNA was extracted from ten 5-µm formalin-fixed paraffin-embedded scrolls. The data are from a study of intestinal T cells in coeliac disease. On the study more broadly: Controls in the TRG cohort averaged 54.8 years, coeliac patients more than 15. Study-level results: With TRG, almost 95% of biopsies (about 95% of the roughly 54) were classified correctly. Age differed significantly between coeliac patients and controls. TRD kmer-based clustering correctly classified all 20 or so biopsies in training, with reported leave-one-out accuracy of around 90%.

TRG repertoires were amplified with LymphoTrack primers from about 200 ng of biopsy DNA. TCRdb re-called the multiplex PCR reads using CATT. The sample carries approximately 2,000 gamma-chain clones, about 46% recorded once. Looked up from germline, CDR1 is GITISATS and CDR2 is ISYDGTV (reference sequence). The trim removed 6 bases at V and 3 bases at J, leaving 17 bases unmatched. This CDR3 is 16 amino acids long. This clonotype was sampled from a human donor with celiac disease. Sequences were obtained from a duodenal biopsy. This chain links TRGV9 with TRGJ1 or TRGJ2. The CDR3, as DNA: TGTGCCTTGTGGCCGAGGTGCTATCACCCTTATTATAAGAAACTCTTT. This codes for CALWPRCYHPYYKKLF.